The clone carrying this T cell receptor (beta chain) was recorded a few times. The antigen is not known. CD3+CD4+ and CD3+CD8+ cells were FACS-sorted from thawed unstimulated PBMCs. The sample comes from a study of T cell clones after liver transplantation. Study-level background: At least one year of complete immunosuppression withdrawal without enzymes over twice normal defined tolerance.

V lost 4 bases, J lost 4 bases, and 12 bases stayed unmatched. Germline assignment: CDR1 MDHEN and CDR2 SYDVKM. The CDR3 runs 17 residues. Sequencing used immunoSEQ multiplex PCR; TCRdb keeps in-frame clones, though not all of them. The sample carries 6,500 to 8,000 clones, 70% recorded once. Study results and caveats: The donor-reactive repertoire was only partly measurable in a couple of subjects, lacking donor cells.

The V gene is TRBV28, the J gene TRBJ1-4; 7 bases are a match to TRBD1. This receptor was identified in a human donor who received a liver transplant. The input for sequencing was CD8+ T cells from blood, taken before liver transplant. CDR3 region: CASSSITIGGGNEKLFF. The DNA of the CDR3 is TGTGCCAGCAGTTCAATAACAATAGGGGGCGGTAATGAAAAACTGTTTTTT.